The 4 T cell receptor beta chains given below trace back to one sample, sequenced in a study of CD8+ T cells in alopecia areata. Treatment in this sample: oral pan-JAK inhibitor, 5-10 mg twice daily. As the sequencing template, cDNA was produced by extracting RNA and reverse transcribing it. Sequenced by immunoSEQ multiplex PCR; TCRdb stores in-frame clones only, minus some. The sample includes around 300,000 clones, approximately 60% of them seen just once. Sequences were derived from CD4+ T cells sorted from blood, sampled around week 53, from a patient treated with tofacitinib. The receptors originated from a human donor with alopecia areata.

This clone was counted only a few times. The sample has other DNA sequences that encode this CDR3 too. The chain recombines TRBV2 with TRBJ2-5; no definite D call. Germline V lookup: CDR1 SNHLY, CDR2 FYNNEI. The V end was cut by 0 bases, the J end by 1 base, with 0 bases between. This CDR3 region has 12 residues. This chain's CDR3 is CASSEAQETQYF. The CDR3 region has the DNA TGTGCCAGCAGTGAAGCCCAAGAGACCCAGTACTTC.

The chain carries TRBV9 and TRBJ1-1; the D is unclear. There are 18 residues in the CDR3. Germline V gives CDR1 SGDLS, CDR2 YYNGEE. The V and J ends lost 0 bases and 0 bases respectively, with 18 bases between them. The CDR3 loop is CASSVALLAPGLNTEAFF. The DNA for the CDR3 is TGTGCCAGCAGCGTAGCCCTTCTAGCCCCAGGACTGAACACTGAAGCTTTCTTT.

J is TRBJ1-1 and V is TRBV30; D not certain. Per the germline V gene, CDR1 is GTSNPN and CDR2 is SVGIG (reference sequence). The CDR3 is 12 residues long. V lost 7 bases to trimming and J lost 3 bases, with 12 bases between them. In nucleotides, the CDR3 is TGTGCCTCCACTCGTTATTACACTGAAGCTTTCTTT. Protein: CASTRYYTEAFF.

To note about this clone: The same CDR3 also results from other DNA sequences found in this sample. This chain joins TRBV5-1 and TRBJ1-1; D unclear. Trimming took off 0 bases at V and 0 bases at J, with 6 bases between the two ends. The CDR3 consists of 14 residues. Germline loops: CDR1 SGHRS, CDR2 YFSETQ. The chain's CDR3 is CASSLASLNTEAFF. The CDR3, as DNA: TGCGCCAGCAGCTTGGCTAGTCTGAACACTGAAGCTTTCTTT. The whole variable domain, filled in from reference TRBV5-1 and TRBJ1-1, reads KAGVTQTPRYLIKTRGQQVTLSCSPISGHRSVSWYQQTPGQGLQFLFEYFSETQRNKGNFPGRFSGRQFSNSRSEMNVSTLELGDSALYLCASSLASLNTEAFFGQGTRLTVV.